Each of the 25 T cell receptor beta chains below was sequenced from the same sample in a study of response to subunit inactivated influenza vaccine (dated by TCRdb to 2016 to 2018). The protocol used for the library was RT-PCR. The reads were generated on an Illumina HiSeq 2500. The public reads were run again by TCRdb, first through fastp at Q25 and then through MiXCR, and only productive beta chains were kept. A single entry per CDR3 protein holds the most common genes and DNA from its merged rows. A total of about 160,000 distinct CDR3 sequences appear in this sample, about a tenth of them only once. The ten top clones hold over 10% of the sample. The meaning of the sample's time point label: 45 days after influenza vaccine administration. The sequencing used non-naive T cells sorted from PBMCs, collected 45 days after vaccination. Sample cell subset or site, as interpreted from the label and publication: memory T cell fraction. These receptors all stem from a man between 50 and 59 years old who received an inactivated influenza vaccine. Donor details come from another sample of the same person, matched by shared clones.

The V gene is TRBV27, the J gene TRBJ2-5; D is ambiguous. This CDR3 is 13 amino acids long. Looked up from germline, CDR1 is MNHEY and CDR2 is SMNVEV (reference sequence). V was cut by 0 bases and J by 2 bases, with 4 bases left in between. This chain's CDR3 is CASSLSQQETQYF. CDR3 DNA sequence: TGTGCCAGCAGTTTATCACAGCAAGAGACCCAGTACTTC.

The chain has TRBV4-1 and TRBJ2-7, with 15 bases lining up with TRBD2. Germline CDR1 reads MGHRA; CDR2 reads YSYEKL. The CDR3 totals 16 residues. Trimming at V came to 3 bases and at J to 3 bases, leaving 3 bases not matched to a gene. CDR3 protein: CASSHGLAGGNYEQYF. The CDR3 region has the DNA TGCGCCAGCAGCCACGGACTAGCGGGAGGGAACTACGAGCAGTACTTC.

This clonotype has more than one count but fewer than ten. This chain connects TRBV29-1 to TRBJ2-7; D is possibly TRBD1 (6 bases). In germline, CDR1 is SQVTM, CDR2 ANQGSEA. The CDR3 extends over 12 amino acids. Deletions cut 6 bases from V and 6 bases from J, with 15 bases between. The CDR3 reads CSVAYRDGEQYF. CDR3 nucleotides: TGCAGCGTCGCTTACAGGGATGGCGAGCAGTACTTC.

This clonotype was observed many times. This rearrangement joins TRBV20-1 to TRBJ2-3; D ambiguous. Germline V gene sequence: CDR1 DFQATT, CDR2 SNEGSKA (reference sequence). V shed 0 bases and J shed 1 base, with 8 bases lying between them. This CDR3 comprises 14 residues. The CDR3 protein is CSARDWAGTDTQYF. The CDR3 nucleotides read TGCAGTGCTAGAGATTGGGCGGGCACAGATACGCAGTATTTT.

This clonotype was seen at least ten times. This chain connects TRBV4-3 to TRBJ1-1, with D maybe TRBD1 (5 bases). In germline, CDR1 is LGHNA, CDR2 YSLEER. CDR3 length: 15 amino acids. V gave up 1 base and J gave up 1 base, with 10 bases separating them. CDR3 loop: CASSQVGTGNTEAFF. The CDR3 DNA follows: TGCGCCAGCAGCCAAGTCGGGACGGGGAACACTGAAGCTTTCTTT.

This clonotype was observed at least ten times. J is TRBJ2-5 and V is TRBV7-2; possibly TRBD2 for D (6 bases). Germline CDR1 and CDR2: SGHTA and FQGNSA. Trimming cost V 5 bases and J 2 bases, with 9 bases left between them. The CDR3 has 13 amino acids. The CDR3 DNA sequence: TGTGCCAGCAGCCCGACTAGACAAGAGACCCAGTACTTC. This gives the protein CASSPTRQETQYF.

The genes are TRBV20-1 and TRBJ1-6; D uncertain. The CDR3 has 13 residues. Germline-derived CDR1 and CDR2 are DFQATT and SNEGSKA (reference sequence). The germline V and J ends were trimmed by 2 bases and 7 bases, with 9 bases remaining between them. CDR3 bases: TGCAGTGCTAGATTTCTTTTGAATTCACCCCTCCACTTT. This sequence encodes CSARFLLNSPLHF.

Ten or more counts support this clonotype. The chain is built from TRBV5-1 and TRBJ2-7, with D possibly being TRBD1 (5 bases). Germline V gives CDR1 SGHRS, CDR2 YFSETQ. The CDR3 has 14 residues. With 4 bases removed from V and 0 bases from J, the gap between germline ends came to 11 bases. The CDR3 region is CASSEQVLSYEQYF. In nucleotides, the CDR3 is TGCGCCAGCAGCGAACAGGTCCTCTCCTACGAGCAGTACTTC.

This chain joins TRBV27 and TRBJ2-1; TRBD2 aligns across 16 bases. The CDR3 has 20 amino acids. With 1 base clipped from V and 4 bases from J, the junction kept 10 bases outside the gene matches. Germline loops: CDR1 MNHEY, CDR2 SMNVEV (reference sequence). CDR3: CASSLWTGTSGRARYNEQFF. For the CDR3, the DNA is TGTGCCAGCAGTTTATGGACAGGGACTAGCGGGAGGGCCAGGTACAATGAGCAGTTCTTC.

The genes are TRBV14 and TRBJ2-3; either TRBD1 or TRBD2 may supply D (5 bases each). The CDR3 is 15 amino acids. V lost 4 bases and J lost 2, with 13 bases in between. Germline V gene data show CDR1 as SGHDN and CDR2 as FVKESK. The CDR3 region is CASSPWGSITDTQYF. The CDR3 DNA is TGTGCCAGCAGCCCCTGGGGGAGTATCACAGATACGCAGTATTTT.

The chain carries TRBV5-1 and TRBJ2-3; a weak D match, TRBD1 (6 bases). The CDR3 contains 14 residues. CDR1 SGHRS and CDR2 YFSETQ come from the germline V gene. V was cut by 4 bases and J by 5 bases, with 14 bases left in between. In nucleotides, the CDR3 is TGCGCCAGCAGCCTTAGACAGGTGGAAGATACGCAGTATTTT. Protein: CASSLRQVEDTQYF.

In this sample, this clonotype turned up many times. The chain recombines TRBV5-5 with TRBJ2-1; D unresolved. CDR3 size: 12 residues. V lost 4 bases, J lost 10 bases, and 12 bases lay in between. CDR1 and CDR2 from the germline V gene are SGHKS and YYEKEE (reference sequence). The CDR3 sequence: CASSPTGREQFF. CDR3 DNA: TGTGCCAGCAGCCCGACGGGCCGGGAGCAGTTCTTC.

With regard to this clonotype: This could be a read error, since a much larger clone is one nucleotide away. The chain combines TRBV12-3 or TRBV12-4 with TRBJ1-3, with D perhaps TRBD1 (5 bases). The CDR3 runs 13 residues. The chain's CDR3 is CVSSAQGGNTIYF. The CDR3 coding sequence is TGTGTCAGCAGTGCTCAGGGAGGAAACACCATATATTTT.

This clonotype was seen a few times. V is TRBV28 and J is TRBJ2-7, with 7 bases matching TRBD2. The CDR3 is made up of 12 amino acids. Germline assignment: CDR1 MDHEN and CDR2 SYDVKM. V lost 6 bases and J lost 3; bases outside the gene matches: 2. The CDR3 reads CASRSGGYEQYF. The CDR3, as DNA: TGTGCCAGCAGGTCGGGGGGCTACGAGCAGTACTTC. Variable domain in full (rest from reference TRBV28 and TRBJ2-7): DVKVTQSSRYLVKRTGEKVFLECVQDMDHENMFWYRQDPGLGLRLIYFSYDVKMKEKGDIPEGYSVSREKKERFSLILESASTNQTSMYLCASRSGGYEQYFGPGTRLTVT.

In this sample, this clonotype turned up many times. The V call is TRBV28, the J call TRBJ1-2, with D tentatively TRBD1 (6 bases). Trimming left V 5 bases short and J 3 bases short, with 22 bases between. Germline-derived CDR1 and CDR2 are MDHEN and SYDVKM. The CDR3 is made up of 17 amino acids. The CDR3 nucleotides read TGTGCCAGCAGTACGCCGCTTAAAAAGACAGGTGACTATGGCTACACCTTC. This encodes CASSTPLKKTGDYGYTF.

This clonotype was observed a handful of times. CDR3: CASSQESGTYGYTF. The CDR3 nucleotides are TGCGCCAGCAGCCAAGAATCAGGGACGTATGGCTACACCTTC. The rearrangement joins TRBV4-3 to TRBJ1-2; TRBD1 might be the D (5 bases). The CDR3 has 14 amino acids. V lost 0 bases and J 5 bases, leaving 10 bases between the germline ends. Germline CDR1 reads LGHNA; CDR2 reads YSLEER.

Many counts were recorded for this clonotype. The chain carries TRBV6-1 and TRBJ2-7; 11 nucleotides agree with TRBD2. CDR3 length: 16 residues. V was pared by 8 bases and J by 1 base, with 10 bases of the junction left unmatched. CDR1 MNHNS and CDR2 SASEGT come from the germline V gene. The DNA for the CDR3 is TGTGCCAGCGCACGGACTACTAGCGGGGGTTCCTACGAGCAGTACTTC. Translation gives CASARTTSGGSYEQYF.

This clonotype has just one count. V usage is TRBV30 and J usage is TRBJ1-6; maybe TRBD1 (5 bases). The germline V gene encodes CDR1 GTSNPN and CDR2 SVGIG (reference sequence). This CDR3 has 13 amino acids. V lost 4 bases to trimming and J lost 6 bases, with 10 bases between them. In DNA, the CDR3 is TGTGCCTGGAACCGGGACCCTAATTCACCCCTCCACTTT. As protein: CAWNRDPNSPLHF.

This clonotype was seen ten or more times. V and J are TRBV11-2 and TRBJ1-3; D gene ambiguous. The CDR3 length is 20 residues. CDR1 and CDR2 (germline): SGHAT, FQNNGV. The V end was cut by 5 bases, the J end by 4 bases, with 30 bases between. The CDR3 DNA reads as TGTGCCAGCAGCCCTTCGTCCCTCGCATCACTCGGACGGCGAGGAAACACCATATATTTT. Its translation: CASSPSSLASLGRRGNTIYF.

The rearrangement joins TRBV9 to TRBJ2-1; TRBD1 might be the D (6 bases). CDR1 SGDLS and CDR2 YYNGEE come from the germline V gene. The CDR3 contains 13 residues. Trimming took off 2 bases at V and 5 bases at J, with 8 bases between the two ends. The CDR3 DNA reads as TGTGCCAGCAGCGTCAGACAGGACAATGAGCAGTTCTTC. Its translation is CASSVRQDNEQFF.

CDR3 sequence reads: CASSREGNTEAFF. In nucleotides, the CDR3 is TGTGCCAGTAGTCGAGAGGGTAACACTGAAGCTTTCTTT. The genes are TRBV19 and TRBJ1-1; D unresolved. Germline loops: CDR1 LNHDA, CDR2 SQIVND (reference sequence). This CDR3 spans 13 amino acids. Trimming cost V 5 bases and J 2 bases, with 9 bases left between them. Combining the CDR3 with reference TRBV19 and TRBJ1-1 gives the whole variable domain DGGITQSPKYLFRKEGQNVTLSCEQNLNHDAMYWYRQDPGQGLRLIYYSQIVNDFQKGDIAEGYSVSREKKESFPLTVTSAQKNPTAFYLCASSREGNTEAFFGQGTRLTVV.

The CDR3 reads CASSPPGTSDYNEQFF. In nucleotides, the CDR3 is TGTGCCAGCAGCCCCCCCGGGACTAGCGACTACAATGAGCAGTTCTTC. The J gene is TRBJ2-1, the V gene TRBV7-9, with 10 bases lining up with TRBD2. The V gene's germline CDR1 is SEHNR and CDR2 FQNEAQ (reference sequence). Germline trimming cut 5 bases from V and 3 bases from J; bases unmatched to any gene: 7. This CDR3 spans 16 amino acids.

This clonotype was seen more than once but under ten times. The V and J genes are TRBV10-3 and TRBJ2-1; D is unresolved. Germline V gene sequence: CDR1 ENHRY, CDR2 SYGVKD. V lost 3 bases to trimming and J lost 7 bases, with 16 bases between them. This CDR3 comprises 15 residues. The CDR3 loop is CAISESSTTGNEQFF. The CDR3 DNA follows: TGTGCCATCAGTGAAAGTTCTACTACCGGGAATGAGCAGTTCTTC.

This clonotype occurred many times. This sequence joins TRBV27 and TRBJ1-1; 7 bases align to TRBD1. CDR3 size: 11 residues. Germline CDR1 reads MNHEY; CDR2 reads SMNVEV (reference sequence). Losses at the gene ends were 6 bases for V and 11 bases for J; bases not matched to a gene: 6. CDR3 sequence: CASRTTGAAFF. The CDR3 coding sequence is TGTGCCAGCAGGACCACAGGGGCGGCTTTCTTT.

This clonotype was observed a handful of times. The CDR3 sequence: CASSQLSGSSYNSPLHF. In DNA, the CDR3 is TGTGCCAGCAGCCAACTTAGCGGGAGCTCCTATAATTCACCCCTCCACTTT. The gene calls are TRBV3-1 and TRBJ1-6; D not resolved. CDR1 is LGHDT, CDR2 YNNKEL, per germline (reference sequence). The CDR3 runs 17 residues. Deletions cut 2 bases from V and 0 bases from J, with 11 bases between. Based on the CDR3 plus reference TRBV3-1 and TRBJ1-6, the full variable domain is DTAVSQTPKYLVTQMGNDKSIKCEQNLGHDTMYWYKQDSKKFLKIMFSYNNKELIINETVPNRFSPKSPDKAHLNLHINSLELGDSAVYFCASSQLSGSSYNSPLHFGNGTRLTVT.